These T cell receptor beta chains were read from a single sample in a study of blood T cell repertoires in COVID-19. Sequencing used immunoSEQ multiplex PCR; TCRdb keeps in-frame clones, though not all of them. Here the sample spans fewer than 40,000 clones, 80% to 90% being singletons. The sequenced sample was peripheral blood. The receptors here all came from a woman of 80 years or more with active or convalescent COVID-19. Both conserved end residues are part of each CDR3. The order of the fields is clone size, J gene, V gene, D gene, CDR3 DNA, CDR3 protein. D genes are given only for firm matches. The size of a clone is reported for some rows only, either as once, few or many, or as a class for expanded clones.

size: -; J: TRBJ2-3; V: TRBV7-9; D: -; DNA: TGTGCCAGCAGCTGGACTCCAGATACGCAGTATTTT; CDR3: CASSWTPDTQYF
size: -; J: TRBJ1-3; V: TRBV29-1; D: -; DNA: TGCAGCGTTTGGAGCTCTGGAAACACCATATATTTT; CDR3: CSVWSSGNTIYF
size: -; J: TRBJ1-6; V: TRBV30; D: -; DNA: TGTGCCTGGGACAGTGATAATTCACCCCTCCACTTT; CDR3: CAWDSDNSPLHF
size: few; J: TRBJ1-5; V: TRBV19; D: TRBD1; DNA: TGTGCCAGTAGTATAGATCAGGGGGTCAGCTTAAATCAGCCCCAGCATTTT; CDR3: CASSIDQGVSLNQPQHF
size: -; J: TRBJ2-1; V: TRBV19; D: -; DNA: TGTGCCAGTGGGCGGGGAACCTACAATGAGCAGTTCTTC; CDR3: CASGRGTYNEQFF
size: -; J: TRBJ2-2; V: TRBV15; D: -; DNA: TGTGCCACCAGCAGAGATCCGGCTCGGGTGGGTCAGCTGTTTTTT; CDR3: CATSRDPARVGQLFF
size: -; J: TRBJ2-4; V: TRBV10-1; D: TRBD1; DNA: TGCGCCAGCAGGACAGGGAATCCCAAAAACATTCAGTACTTC; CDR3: CASRTGNPKNIQYF
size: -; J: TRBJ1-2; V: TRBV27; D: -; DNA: TGTGCCAGCAGTTTATCTGGGGGAGGGGGCTACACCTTC; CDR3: CASSLSGGGGYTF
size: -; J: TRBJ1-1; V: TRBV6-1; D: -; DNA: TGTGCCAGCAGTGAAAGAGGCACTGAAGCTTTCTTT; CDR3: CASSERGTEAFF
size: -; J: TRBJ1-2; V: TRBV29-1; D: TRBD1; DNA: TGCAGCGTTGATGACAGGGGCGGGTCCTATGGCTACACCTTC; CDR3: CSVDDRGGSYGYTF
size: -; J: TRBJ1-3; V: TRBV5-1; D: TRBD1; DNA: TGCGCCAGCAGCTTGGGTGGACAGGGGTCTGGAAACACCATATATTTT; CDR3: CASSLGGQGSGNTIYF
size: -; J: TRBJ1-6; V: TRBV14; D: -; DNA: TGTGCCAGCAGCCCCCGGACAGATTCACCCCTCCACTTT; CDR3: CASSPRTDSPLHF
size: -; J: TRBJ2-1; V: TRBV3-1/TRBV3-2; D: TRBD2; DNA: TGTGCCAGCAGCCAAGATACTAGCGGGGGAGGGGGTGAGCAGTTCTTC; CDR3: CASSQDTSGGGGEQFF
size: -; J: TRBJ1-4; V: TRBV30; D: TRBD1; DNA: TGTGCCTGGAGGGGCGGACAGGGGGCTCTTGAAAAACTGTTTTTT; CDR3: CAWRGGQGALEKLFF
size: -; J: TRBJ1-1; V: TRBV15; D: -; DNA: TGTGCCACCAGCAGACAGGGTGGGACTGAAGCTTTCTTT; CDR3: CATSRQGGTEAFF
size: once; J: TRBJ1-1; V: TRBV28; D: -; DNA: TGTGCCAGCAGGGGGGACTCACACACTGAAGCTTTCTTT; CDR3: CASRGDSHTEAFF
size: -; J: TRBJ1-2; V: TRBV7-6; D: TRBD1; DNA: TGTGCCAGCAGCCCGGGGACAGGGGGGAAGTATGGCTACACCTTC; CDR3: CASSPGTGGKYGYTF
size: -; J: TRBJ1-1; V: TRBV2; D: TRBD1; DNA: TGTGCCAGCAGTGAAGTCTACAGGGGCATGAACACTGAAGCTTTCTTT; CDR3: CASSEVYRGMNTEAFF
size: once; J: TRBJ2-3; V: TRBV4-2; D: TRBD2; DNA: TGTGCCAGCAGCCAAGCGCGGGGGGCGGCAGATACGCAGTATTTT; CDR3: CASSQARGAADTQYF
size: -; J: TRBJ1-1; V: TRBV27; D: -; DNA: TGTGCCAGCAGTTTTGGGGGGACTACCGGGGCTTTCTTT; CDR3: CASSFGGTTGAFF
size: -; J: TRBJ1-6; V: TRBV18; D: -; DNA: TGTGCCAGCTCACCTCAATACAGGAGCTCCTATAATTCACCCCTCCACTTT; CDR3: CASSPQYRSSYNSPLHF
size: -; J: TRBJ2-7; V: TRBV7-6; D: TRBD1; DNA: TGTGCCAGCAGCTTAGCACAGGGGTTGTCCTACGAGCAGTACTTC; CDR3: CASSLAQGLSYEQYF
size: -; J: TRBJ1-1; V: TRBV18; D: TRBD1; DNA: TGTGCCAGCTCACCGGGACAGCAGAACACTGAAGCTTTCTTT; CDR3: CASSPGQQNTEAFF
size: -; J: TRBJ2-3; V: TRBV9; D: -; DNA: TGTGCCAGCAGCGTAGATCTAGCGAGCAGCACAGATACGCAGTATTTT; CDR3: CASSVDLASSTDTQYF
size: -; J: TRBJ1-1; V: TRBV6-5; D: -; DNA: TGTGCCAGCAGTCTGTCTTCAGGGGCAAACACTGAAGCTTTCTTT; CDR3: CASSLSSGANTEAFF
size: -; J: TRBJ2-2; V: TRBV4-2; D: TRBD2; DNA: TGTGCCAGCAGCCAAGAGAGTGGGACTAGCTCCAACGGGGAGCTGTTTTTT; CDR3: CASSQESGTSSNGELFF
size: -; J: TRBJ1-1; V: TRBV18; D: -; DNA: TGTGCCAGCTCACCTCTTCCCGGAGGACCAAAGAGGGCTGAAGCTTTCTTT; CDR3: CASSPLPGGPKRAEAFF
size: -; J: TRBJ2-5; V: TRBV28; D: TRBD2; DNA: TGTGCCAGCAGTTTTGCAGGGAGCGGGGTGACCCAGTACTTC; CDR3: CASSFAGSGVTQYF
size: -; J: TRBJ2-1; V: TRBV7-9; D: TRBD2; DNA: TGTGCCAGCAGCTTTGGTCTAGCGGGGGACAATGAGCAGTTCTTC; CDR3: CASSFGLAGDNEQFF
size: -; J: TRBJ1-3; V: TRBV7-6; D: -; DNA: TGTGCCAGCAGCCCCCCAGGCAGCCACTCTGGAAACACCATATATTTT; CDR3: CASSPPGSHSGNTIYF